Listed below are T cell receptor beta chains from one sample, sequenced in a study of Ad26.COV2.S vaccination and SARS-CoV-2 variants. Some clones are missing from TCRdb's copy, which holds only in-frame ones; the method was immunoSEQ multiplex PCR. Seen here are about 180,000 clones, 87% observed once, and the top ten hold 5% to 7%. This sample comprised peripheral blood, obtained after recovery from COVID-19. The source of these receptors is a human donor who had recovered from COVID-19. Each CDR3 is given with its conserved first and last residue. The D gene is left open where the match is weak.

j_gene | d_gene | v_gene | len | CDR3aa | CDR3nt
TRBJ2-3 | TRBD2 | TRBV30 | 15 | CAWTRLAGVPDTQYF | TGTGCCTGGACTAGACTAGCGGGAGTCCCAGATACGCAGTATTTT
TRBJ1-1 | NA | TRBV28 | 14 | CASNPDSSKTEAFF | TGTGCCAGCAACCCGGACTCATCAAAGACTGAAGCTTTCTTT
TRBJ1-1 | TRBD1 | TRBV5-1 | 16 | CASSPGQSKANTEAFF | TGCGCCAGCAGCCCGGGACAGTCGAAGGCCAACACTGAAGCTTTCTTT
TRBJ1-5 | NA | TRBV9 | 15 | CASSVDGNSNQPQHF | TGTGCCAGCAGCGTAGATGGAAATAGCAATCAGCCCCAGCATTTT
TRBJ1-5 | NA | TRBV7-2 | 14 | CASSDRGGGQPQHF | TGTGCCAGCAGCGATAGGGGGGGCGGTCAGCCCCAGCATTTT